Here is one T cell receptor beta chain with its context. V gave up 3 bases and J gave up 9 bases, with 12 bases separating them. CDR3 length equals 13 residues. Germline assignment: CDR1 LNHDA and CDR2 SQIVND (reference sequence). The sample is drawn from a study of response to subunit inactivated influenza vaccine. TCRdb analysed the RT-PCR reads with MiXCR anew, one entry per CDR3 protein. The sample has about 240,000 distinct CDR3 sequences, 10% to 15% seen once; the top ten hold less than 8.5%. The sequenced sample was non-naive T cells sorted from PBMCs, obtained 14 days before vaccination. The clonotype comes from a man in his fifties or sixties who received an inactivated influenza vaccine. The genes are TRBV19 and TRBJ1-5; possibly TRBD1 for D (5 bases). CDR3 in DNA: TGTGCCAGTAGTATGCTGGACGGGGGGCCCCAGCATTTT. This gives the protein CASSMLDGGPQHF. Complete variable domain (other parts from reference TRBV19 and TRBJ1-5): DGGITQSPKYLFRKEGQNVTLSCEQNLNHDAMYWYRQDPGQGLRLIYYSQIVNDFQKGDIAEGYSVSREKKESFPLTVTSAQKNPTAFYLCASSMLDGGPQHFGDGTRLSIL.